This passage covers 27 T cell receptor beta chains from one sample sequenced in a study of cytomegalovirus exposure and HLA in healthy donors. Primers included in the PCR were 60 Vbeta and 13 Jbeta primers. The method was immunoSEQ multiplex PCR; TCRdb's version includes in-frame clones alone and lacks a portion of them. Of about 150,000 clones in the sample, 65% to 85% were seen once. The sample comprised PBMCs. The receptors stem from a woman between 18 and 30 years old in good health and CMV-seronegative.

The chain is built from TRBV27 and TRBJ1-2, with TRBD1 matching over 9 bases. The V gene's germline CDR1 is MNHEY and CDR2 SMNVEV (reference sequence). Trimming took 6 bases from V and 7 from J; bases not matched to a gene: 9. The CDR3 extends over 14 amino acids. The CDR3 bases are TGTGCCAGCAGACAAGACAGGGGGTTATCTGGCTACACCTTC. This sequence encodes CASRQDRGLSGYTF.

The chain employs TRBV7-9 and TRBJ2-7; D is ambiguous. The V gene's germline CDR1 is SEHNR and CDR2 FQNEAQ (reference sequence). The length of the CDR3 is 14 residues. V dropped 2 bases and J dropped 3 bases, with 11 bases sitting between them. Here the CDR3 reads CASSLFASGYEQYF. The CDR3 coding sequence is TGTGCCAGCAGCTTATTCGCGTCAGGCTACGAGCAGTACTTC.

The chain combines TRBV7-9 with TRBJ1-6; a weak D match, TRBD1 (6 bases). The germline V gene has CDR1 SEHNR and CDR2 FQNEAQ (reference sequence). V was trimmed by 6 bases and J by 0 bases, leaving 15 bases between them. The CDR3 length is 17 residues. CDR3 protein: CASRFTGNSSYNSPLHF. CDR3 in DNA: TGTGCCAGCAGATTCACAGGGAATAGCTCCTATAATTCACCCCTCCACTTT.

The genes are TRBV27 and TRBJ1-6, with a possible D match to TRBD1 (5 bases). The CDR3 length is 17 residues. CDR1 and CDR2 from the germline V gene are MNHEY and SMNVEV (reference sequence). V lost 5 bases and J 7 bases, leaving 21 bases between the germline ends. The CDR3 sequence is CASSTPGNPVGNSPLHF. In DNA form, the CDR3 reads TGTGCCAGCAGTACACCAGGGAACCCGGTAGGGAATTCACCCCTCCACTTT.

The chain has TRBV5-1 and TRBJ1-2; 9 nucleotides line up with TRBD1. In germline, CDR1 is SGHRS, CDR2 YFSETQ. With V trimmed by 3 bases and J by 4 bases, 10 bases remained unmatched. The length of the CDR3 is 16 residues. The CDR3 is CASSSGQGQVGYGYTF. DNA of the CDR3: TGCGCCAGCAGCTCCGGACAGGGGCAGGTTGGCTATGGCTACACCTTC.

In DNA form, the CDR3 reads TGTGCCAGCAGCTTAGGAATAGCGGGGGGGACGCAGTATTTT. Its protein product is CASSLGIAGGTQYF. The chain uses TRBV7-2 and TRBJ2-3; 11 nucleotides align to TRBD2. The CDR3 sequence is 14 residues long. The germline V gene encodes CDR1 SGHTA and CDR2 FQGNSA. V dropped 1 base and J dropped 9; count of bases not matched to a gene: 3. Combining the CDR3 with reference TRBV7-2 and TRBJ2-3 gives the whole variable domain GAGVSQSPSNKVTEKGKDVELRCDPISGHTALYWYRQSLGQGLEFLIYFQGNSAPDKSGLPSDRFSAERTGGSVSTLTIQRTQQEDSAVYLCASSLGIAGGTQYFGPGTRLTVL.

The V and J genes are TRBV4-2 and TRBJ2-7; tentatively, D is TRBD2 (6 bases). Germline V gene data show CDR1 as LGHNA and CDR2 as YNFKEQ. The CDR3 runs to 12 residues. V gave up 4 bases and J gave up 6 bases, with 10 bases separating them. The CDR3 DNA reads as TGTGCCAGCAGCCTTTGGGGAGGCGAGCAGTACTTC. Protein sequence: CASSLWGGEQYF.

This clone was counted once. V usage is TRBV2 and J usage is TRBJ2-1; possible D gene TRBD1, 5 bases. The CDR3 contains 11 residues. Trimming took 6 bases from V and 10 from J, leaving 10 bases between them. In germline, CDR1 is SNHLY, CDR2 FYNNEI. CDR3 sequence: CASRPRQEQFF. DNA of the CDR3: TGTGCCAGCAGGCCTAGACAGGAGCAGTTCTTC.

This clone appeared a single time. The V call is TRBV19, the J call TRBJ2-2; 10 bases fit TRBD2. CDR1 and CDR2 from the germline V gene are LNHDA and SQIVND (reference sequence). The J segment lost 2 bases and the V segment lost 6 bases, leaving 12 bases of the junction unmatched. The CDR3 runs to 18 residues. CDR3 bases: TGTGCCAGTAGCCGCCCCGGCGCTAGCGGGGGAAACACCGGGGAGCTGTTTTTT. Translating it yields CASSRPGASGGNTGELFF. Using reference TRBV19 and TRBJ2-2 for the parts outside the CDR3, the full variable domain is DGGITQSPKYLFRKEGQNVTLSCEQNLNHDAMYWYRQDPGQGLRLIYYSQIVNDFQKGDIAEGYSVSREKKESFPLTVTSAQKNPTAFYLCASSRPGASGGNTGELFFGEGSRLTVL.

The chain links TRBV4-1 to TRBJ2-2, with D possibly TRBD2 on 6 matching bases. V dropped 2 bases and J dropped 6 bases, with 13 bases sitting between them. Germline V gene data show CDR1 as MGHRA and CDR2 as YSYEKL. There are 15 residues in the CDR3. The CDR3 protein is CASSQFRGKAGELFF. The CDR3 DNA sequence: TGCGCCAGCAGCCAATTCCGGGGGAAGGCCGGGGAGCTGTTTTTT.

The rearrangement joins TRBV5-6 to TRBJ1-2; a possible D gene is TRBD1 (6 bases). The CDR3 runs 12 residues. Trimming left V 2 bases short and J 5 bases short, with 7 bases between. Germline V gene data show CDR1 as SGHDT and CDR2 as YYEEEE. The CDR3 DNA sequence: TGTGCCAGCAGCTTTACAGGGTATGGCTACACCTTC. Protein sequence: CASSFTGYGYTF.

The V gene is TRBV2, the J gene TRBJ1-2, with D unresolved. From germline, CDR1 is SNHLY and CDR2 FYNNEI. Trimming removed 2 bases from V and 4 bases from J, with 8 bases in between. The CDR3 is 13 residues long. The CDR3 DNA is TGTGCCAGCAGTGAACGGGAGAGCTATGGCTACACCTTC. It translates to CASSERESYGYTF.

This clone has just one count. The chain has TRBV5-5 and TRBJ2-1; D is possibly TRBD2 (5 bases). Trimming removed 4 bases from V and 6 bases from J, with 11 bases in between. CDR3 length: 13 amino acids. Germline lookup yields CDR1 SGHKS and CDR2 YYEKEE (reference sequence). CDR3 sequence (DNA): TGTGCCAGCAGCATGCTAGCCCGCAATGAGCAGTTCTTC. Translating gives CASSMLARNEQFF.

This CDR3 is CASSETGLNTEAFF. CDR3 sequence (DNA): TGTGCCAGCAGTGAAACAGGCCTGAACACTGAAGCTTTCTTT. The chain employs TRBV6-1 and TRBJ1-1; weak D call: TRBD1 (5 bases). Germline CDR1 is MNHNS and CDR2 is SASEGT. The V end lost 2 bases, the J end lost 0 bases, and 7 bases lay between the germline ends. This CDR3 comprises 14 residues.

This chain joins TRBV19 and TRBJ1-2; D is undetermined. The CDR3 contains 14 residues. V was cut by 1 base and J by 2 bases, with 8 bases left in between. Per the germline V gene, CDR1 is LNHDA and CDR2 is SQIVND (reference sequence). DNA of the CDR3: TGTGCCAGTAGTATAGTGTCCGGGAACTATGGCTACACCTTC. Translated, it gives CASSIVSGNYGYTF.

The chain couples TRBV27 to TRBJ1-1; the match to TRBD1 covers 7 bases. This CDR3 comprises 17 residues. The V and J ends lost 4 bases and 0 bases, in that order; junction bases with no gene match: 11. Germline V gives CDR1 MNHEY, CDR2 SMNVEV (reference sequence). CDR3 nucleotides: TGTGCCAGCAGTTCGCAGGGGGGCGATTTCATGAACACTGAAGCTTTCTTT. Translating it yields CASSSQGGDFMNTEAFF.

In regard to this clone: A junction boundary mismatches the germline segment, possibly from a read error. V and J are TRBV7-2 and TRBJ2-6, with D perhaps matching TRBD1 (5 bases). The germline V gene encodes CDR1 SGHTA and CDR2 FQGNSA. The CDR3 contains 17 residues. CDR3 DNA: TGTGCCAGCAGCTTAGTTCGGTGGGGCTCTGGGGCCAACGGCCTGACTTTC. The encoded protein is CASSLVRWGSGANGLTF.

The V and J genes are TRBV6-5 and TRBJ1-2, with a tentative D call TRBD1 (5 bases). V was shortened by 7 bases and J by 7 bases, with 19 bases between the two germline ends. The CDR3 runs to 14 residues. The germline V gene encodes CDR1 MNHEY and CDR2 SVGAGI. The CDR3 sequence: CASTRDGTSGGYTF. For the CDR3, the DNA is TGTGCCAGCACCCGTGACGGGACTTCTGGTGGCTACACCTTC.

The chain joins TRBV11-2 to TRBJ2-7, with D possibly being TRBD2 (5 bases). The germline CDR1 and CDR2 sequences are SGHAT and FQNNGV. V was pared by 1 base and J by 3 bases, with 13 bases between. This CDR3 comprises 15 residues. The CDR3 DNA sequence: TGTGCCAGCAGCTTAGCTTGGGGAGAGGGCTACGAGCAGTACTTC. This translates into CASSLAWGEGYEQYF.

This chain links TRBV27 with TRBJ2-1, with 10 bases identical to TRBD2. Germline CDR1 MNHEY, CDR2 SMNVEV (reference sequence). J was trimmed by 6 bases and V by 1 base; bases with no gene match: 6. The CDR3 is 16 amino acids. CDR3 bases: TGTGCCAGCAGTTTATTAACTAGCGGGGTCATCAATGAGCAGTTCTTC. Translated, it gives CASSLLTSGVINEQFF.

This clone was picked up a small number of times. The chain uses TRBV7-9 and TRBJ1-6; 8 nucleotides align to TRBD1. Germline assignment: CDR1 SEHNR and CDR2 FQNEAQ (reference sequence). The CDR3 totals 18 residues. Trimming removed 2 bases from V and 1 base from J; junction bases left unmatched: 7. The CDR3 DNA sequence: TGTGCCAGCAGCTTACTCCAGGGGGCTGGGTCCTATAATTCACCCCTCCACTTT. Amino acids: CASSLLQGAGSYNSPLHF.

The chain joins TRBV15 to TRBJ1-1; no clear D gene. The CDR3 totals 16 residues. V lost 0 bases, J lost 2 bases, and 13 bases lay in between. The germline V gene has CDR1 LNHNV and CDR2 YYDKDF (reference sequence). DNA of the CDR3: TGTGCCACCAGCAGAGACCCCCACGGCGGTAACACTGAAGCTTTCTTT. It translates to CATSRDPHGGNTEAFF.

The chain couples TRBV4-1 to TRBJ2-6, with TRBD1 identical over 7 bases. The junction had 11 bases not matched to a gene; V was cut back by 1 base and J by 2 bases. This CDR3 contains 19 residues. From germline, CDR1 is MGHRA and CDR2 YSYEKL. CDR3 nucleotide sequence: TGCGCCAGCAGCCAAGGATGGGACAGAGCTCTACCTGGGGCCAACGTCCTGACTTTC. Its translation is CASSQGWDRALPGANVLTF.

This chain links TRBV19 with TRBJ1-4; TRBD1 agrees at 10 bases. Germline-derived CDR1 and CDR2 are LNHDA and SQIVND (reference sequence). V trimming: 6 bases; J trimming: 7 bases; junction bases outside the gene matches: 8. This CDR3 has 15 amino acids. CDR3 protein: CASSFLRTGGEKLFF. CDR3 nucleotides: TGTGCCAGTAGCTTCCTTAGGACAGGGGGTGAAAAACTGTTTTTT. The full variable domain, with the rest looked up from reference TRBV19 and TRBJ1-4, is DGGITQSPKYLFRKEGQNVTLSCEQNLNHDAMYWYRQDPGQGLRLIYYSQIVNDFQKGDIAEGYSVSREKKESFPLTVTSAQKNPTAFYLCASSFLRTGGEKLFFGSGTQLSVL.

This clone occurred once. The chain links TRBV28 to TRBJ2-2; 7 nucleotides match TRBD1. Trimming took 4 bases from V and 5 from J; bases not matched to a gene: 10. The CDR3 totals 16 residues. Germline values: CDR1 MDHEN, CDR2 SYDVKM. The CDR3: CASSSISTGRTGELFF. CDR3 DNA: TGTGCCAGCAGTTCAATCTCGACAGGGCGGACCGGGGAGCTGTTTTTT.

The chain employs TRBV29-1 and TRBJ1-2; 9 bases are a match to TRBD1. Germline CDR1 is SQVTM and CDR2 is ANQGSEA. The ends lost 8 bases at V and 4 bases at J; junction bases unmatched: 14. CDR3 length: 15 residues. CDR3 loop: CSILSPQGALYGYTF. CDR3 coding DNA: TGCAGCATTTTATCCCCACAGGGGGCCCTCTATGGCTACACCTTC.

The rearrangement uses TRBV28 and TRBJ1-3; TRBD1 is a possible D gene (6 bases). The V gene lost 4 bases and the J gene lost 4 bases, with 14 bases spanning the gap. Germline V gene lookup returns CDR1 MDHEN and CDR2 SYDVKM. The CDR3 runs 15 residues. CDR3 loop: CASSSVGASGNTIYF. Here the CDR3 DNA reads TGTGCCAGCAGTTCGGTGGGGGCGTCCGGAAACACCATATATTTT.